These 28 T cell receptor beta chains originate from one sample sequenced in a study of regulatory T cells in long-lasting Graves disease. Sample time point: newly diagnosed GD, antithyroid drugs for less than 3 months. PBMCs provided the RNA from which the TCR library was made. To make TCR beta libraries, researchers used iRepertoire HTBI primers and Arm-PCR of CDR3 regions. TCRdb reprocessed the multiplex PCR reads via MiXCR and lists one record per CDR3 protein. This repertoire shows around 450,000 distinct CDR3 sequences, 15% found once; its top ten account for about 8.2%. Another study also made use of these data, one on T cells in Graves' hyperthyroidism and ophthalmopathy.

The sample consisted of peripheral blood mononuclear cells (PBMCs), taken at new diagnosis, from a patient treated with antithyroid drugs. The receptors were gathered from a woman aged 40-49 years with Graves disease.

This clonotype was found many times. The chain recombines TRBV20-1 with TRBJ2-7; D assignment may be TRBD1 or TRBD2 (5 bases each). The CDR3 length is 15 residues. V was shortened by 6 bases and J by 1 base, with 19 bases between the two germline ends. The germline gives CDR1 DFQATT, CDR2 SNEGSKA (reference sequence). CDR3 sequence: CSAREWRTLSYEQYF. DNA for the CDR3: TGCAGTGCCAGGGAGTGGAGGACACTGTCCTACGAGCAGTACTTC.

V gene TRBV12-3 or TRBV12-4 combines with J gene TRBJ1-6; D is unresolved. Trimming removed 3 bases from V and 7 bases from J, with 13 bases in between. The CDR3 covers 15 residues. The CDR3 sequence is CASSFLPYLNSPLHF. CDR3 bases: TGTGCCAGCAGTTTTCTTCCCTACCTCAATTCACCCCTCCACTTT.

The genes are TRBV11-1 and TRBJ2-7, with D perhaps matching TRBD1 (6 bases). Trimming left V 7 bases short and J 3 bases short, with 22 bases between. This CDR3 is built from 16 residues. Germline V CDR1 and CDR2: SGHAT, FQDESV (reference sequence). CDR3 loop: CASTQGRDRQGYEQYF. DNA of the CDR3: TGTGCCAGCACCCAGGGGAGAGACCGGCAAGGCTACGAGCAGTACTTC.

This clonotype was observed many times. The chain employs TRBV2 and TRBJ2-5, with D tentatively TRBD2 (5 bases). CDR1 SNHLY and CDR2 FYNNEI come from the germline V gene. Deletions cut 5 bases from V and 6 bases from J, with 13 bases between. The CDR3 spans 13 residues. CDR3 loop: CASSWVASQTQYF. The CDR3 bases are TGTGCCAGCAGTTGGGTAGCGAGTCAGACCCAGTACTTC.

There are many counts of this clonotype. The rearrangement links TRBV28 to TRBJ2-1, with TRBD1 matching 7 bases. V was clipped by 9 bases and J by 12 bases; unmatched bases: 11. Looked up from germline, CDR1 is MDHEN and CDR2 is SYDVKM. The CDR3 length is 12 residues. In DNA form, the CDR3 reads TGTGCCAGTCCGCTGATGGGACAGAGGCAGTTCTTC. It specifies CASPLMGQRQFF.

In this sample, this clonotype turned up many times. CDR3 sequence reads: CASSQGSQTNEQYF. In DNA, the CDR3 is TGTGCCAGCAGCCAAGGGTCCCAAACCAACGAGCAGTACTTC. The chain has TRBV3-1 and TRBJ2-7; D uncertain. V lost 1 base and J 5 bases, leaving 12 bases between the germline ends. There are 14 residues in the CDR3. Germline CDR1 reads LGHDT; CDR2 reads YNNKEL (reference sequence).

The rearrangement links TRBV4-3 to TRBJ2-5, with D tentatively TRBD2 (6 bases). Trimming shortened V by 0 bases and J by 5 bases, and 16 bases separated the two germline ends. Germline-derived CDR1 and CDR2 are LGHNA and YSLEER. The CDR3 is 16 residues long. The CDR3 DNA is TGCGCCAGCAGCCAAGATAGGGCGGGATCGGGGGAGACCCAGTACTTC. Amino acids: CASSQDRAGSGETQYF.

In its sample, this clonotype was seen many times. The chain is built from TRBV28 and TRBJ1-1, with TRBD1 matching over 12 bases. The CDR3 is 17 amino acids. CDR1 and CDR2 from the germline V gene are MDHEN and SYDVKM. The V segment lost 6 bases and the J segment 2 bases; nucleotides outside the gene matches: 10. As DNA, the CDR3 is TGTGCCAGCAGCACCCATCACGGGACAGGGGGCAACACTGAAGCTTTCTTT. It specifies CASSTHHGTGGNTEAFF.

This clonotype showed up many times. This rearrangement joins TRBV10-3 to TRBJ1-1; D gene ambiguous. Germline values: CDR1 ENHRY, CDR2 SYGVKD. CDR3 size: 15 residues. The V end lost 0 bases, the J end lost 1 base, and 9 bases lay between the germline ends. CDR3 DNA sequence: TGTGCCATCAGTGAGTCGGGGAAGGGGAACACTGAAGCTTTCTTT. It specifies CAISESGKGNTEAFF.

This clonotype occurred many times. V and J are TRBV3-1 and TRBJ2-5; 7 bases are shared with TRBD2. Trimming removed 6 bases from V and 2 bases from J; junction bases left unmatched: 9. The CDR3 is made up of 15 amino acids. In germline, CDR1 is LGHDT, CDR2 YNNKEL (reference sequence). CDR3 sequence (DNA): TGTGCCAGCAGTCCTTGGGCGGGGGAGCAAGAGACCCAGTACTTC. It encodes CASSPWAGEQETQYF.

In its sample, this clonotype was seen many times. CDR3 amino acids: CASSLTGSGETQYF. In nucleotides, the CDR3 is TGTGCCAGCAGCTTGACTGGTTCGGGGGAGACCCAGTACTTC. The chain carries TRBV7-2 and TRBJ2-5; perhaps TRBD2 as D (5 bases). V was shortened by 3 bases and J by 5 bases, with 13 bases between the two germline ends. CDR3 size: 14 residues. The germline CDR1 and CDR2 sequences are SGHTA and FQGNSA.

V usage is TRBV20-1 and J usage is TRBJ2-3, with 10 positions matching TRBD2. The CDR3 sequence is 18 residues long. From germline, CDR1 is DFQATT and CDR2 SNEGSKA (reference sequence). V dropped 2 bases and J dropped 7; count of bases not matched to a gene: 18. The CDR3 nucleotides read TGCAGTGCTAGACCCGCTAATCTGCCCGGGACTAGCGAACATACGCAGTATTTT. It encodes CSARPANLPGTSEHTQYF.

This clonotype was counted many times. This chain links TRBV12-5 with TRBJ1-1; D is undetermined. Trimming pared 4 bases from V and 5 bases from J, leaving 5 bases between. The V gene's germline CDR1 is LGHNT and CDR2 FRNRAP. The CDR3 sequence is 11 residues long. The CDR3 DNA sequence: TGTGCTAGTGGTTGGGGAACTGAAGCTTTCTTT. The encoded protein is CASGWGTEAFF. Variable domain in full (rest from reference TRBV12-5 and TRBJ1-1): DARVTQTPRHKVTEMGQEVTMRCQPILGHNTVFWYRQTMMQGLELLAYFRNRAPLDDSGMPKDRFSAEMPDATLATLKIQPSEPRDSAVYFCASGWGTEAFFGQGTRLTVV.

This clonotype was found many times. V is TRBV20-1 and J is TRBJ1-6; D is possibly TRBD1 (5 bases). Germline lookup yields CDR1 DFQATT and CDR2 SNEGSKA (reference sequence). The ends were cut back, 1 base at V and 6 bases at J, with 13 bases in the middle. The CDR3 totals 15 residues. CDR3 in amino acids: CSARVQGRANSPLHF. CDR3 in DNA: TGCAGTGCTAGAGTTCAGGGCAGGGCTAATTCACCCCTCCACTTT.

The CDR3 DNA sequence: TGCGCCAGCAGCCAAGATCCTACAGCAACTAATGAAAAACTGTTTTTT. This codes for CASSQDPTATNEKLFF. The chain is built from TRBV4-1 and TRBJ1-4, with D uncertain. The V end was cut by 0 bases, the J end by 0 bases, with 8 bases between. There are 16 residues in the CDR3. Germline V gene lookup returns CDR1 MGHRA and CDR2 YSYEKL.

In its sample, this clonotype was seen many times. The V and J genes are TRBV25-1 and TRBJ1-3; D not resolved. V was pared by 4 bases and J by 4 bases, with 11 bases between. CDR3 size: 14 residues. CDR1 MGHDK and CDR2 SYGVNS come from the germline V gene. For the CDR3, the DNA is TGTGCCAGCAGTGGGTTCCAGGCAGGAAACACCATATATTTT. Translation: CASSGFQAGNTIYF.

This clonotype was detected many times. The chain combines TRBV12-3 or TRBV12-4 with TRBJ1-1; D unresolved. This CDR3 region has 13 residues. V lost 4 bases, J lost 0 bases, and 6 bases lay in between. The chain's CDR3 is CASSSLLNTEAFF. CDR3 in DNA: TGTGCCAGCAGTTCCTTATTGAACACTGAAGCTTTCTTT.

This clonotype came up many times. J is TRBJ2-7 and V is TRBV14; 7 bases are shared with TRBD2. Germline CDR1 SGHDN, CDR2 FVKESK. The CDR3 runs to 14 residues. Losses at the gene ends were 4 bases for V and 3 bases for J; bases not matched to a gene: 6. The CDR3 loop is CASSRGTSDYEQYF. The CDR3 nucleotides are TGTGCCAGCAGCCGTGGAACTAGCGACTACGAGCAGTACTTC. The entire variable domain, with the rest obtained from reference TRBV14 and TRBJ2-7, is as follows: EAGVTQFPSHSVIEKGQTVTLRCDPISGHDNLYWYRRVMGKEIKFLLHFVKESKQDESGMPNNRFLAERTGGTYSTLKVQPAELEDSGVYFCASSRGTSDYEQYFGPGTRLTVT.

A word on this clonotype: With only one base between it and a far larger clone, this is likely a read error. The rearrangement uses TRBV7-2 and TRBJ2-7; 11 bases are a match to TRBD2. The J call may be faulty, since TRBJ2-1 better matches the DNA end. CDR1 and CDR2 from the germline V gene are SGHTA and FQGNSA. The CDR3 extends over 17 amino acids. In DNA form, the CDR3 reads TGTGCCAGCAGCTTAGCCCTAGCGGGAGGAGCCTACGATGAGCAGTTCTTC. It specifies CASSLALAGGAYDEQFF.

This clonotype was observed at least ten times. DNA for the CDR3: TGTGCCAGCAGCTTATGGGGGGGCCCTTGGCAAGAGACCCAGTACTTC. The encoded protein is CASSLWGGPWQETQYF. The V call is TRBV7-2, the J call TRBJ2-5, with D maybe TRBD2 (7 bases). CDR1 SGHTA and CDR2 FQGNSA come from the germline V gene. V was clipped by 2 bases and J by 2 bases, with 15 bases between them. The CDR3 is 16 residues long.

This clonotype was observed at least ten times. The V gene is TRBV11-2, the J gene TRBJ2-5; D remains unclear. V was cut by 2 bases and J by 7 bases, with 11 bases left in between. The germline gives CDR1 SGHAT, CDR2 FQNNGV. The CDR3 sequence is 13 residues long. For the CDR3, the DNA is TGTGCCAGCAGCTTAAGTCCGAAGGGGACCCAGTACTTC. As protein: CASSLSPKGTQYF.

On this clonotype itself: At one boundary the junction diverges from the germline segment, which might be a read error. The chain uses TRBV6-2 or TRBV6-3 and TRBJ2-1; TRBD2 agrees at 9 bases. The CDR3 contains 14 residues. Germline-derived CDR1 and CDR2 are MNHEY and SVGEGT. The CDR3: CASRVAGAYNEQSF. CDR3 in DNA: TGTGCCAGCAGAGTAGCGGGAGCGTACAATGAGCAGTCCTTC.

This clonotype was found many times. The chain has TRBV28 and TRBJ2-5; D unresolved. V was trimmed by 7 bases and J by 5 bases, leaving 8 bases between them. This CDR3 region has 11 residues. Germline values: CDR1 MDHEN, CDR2 SYDVKM. The CDR3 DNA reads as TGTGCCAGCATAAAAGCGGAGACCCAGTACTTC. Translation gives CASIKAETQYF.

Regarding this clonotype: It may be a read error: a sequence one base away is much more abundant. V usage is TRBV9 and J usage is TRBJ1-4, with D perhaps TRBD1 (6 bases). Germline V CDR1 and CDR2: SGDLS, YYNGEE. The CDR3 contains 15 residues. CDR3 sequence reads: CASSVARGLNEKPFF. DNA for the CDR3: TGTGCCAGCAGCGTAGCCAGGGGCCTTAATGAAAAACCGTTTTTT.

This clonotype was seen many times. The genes are TRBV28 and TRBJ2-7, with D tentatively TRBD2 (5 bases). Looked up from germline, CDR1 is MDHEN and CDR2 is SYDVKM. V gave up 4 bases and J gave up 7 bases, with 14 bases separating them. The CDR3 runs 13 residues. The CDR3 region has the DNA TGTGCCAGCAGTTCGGACTTTCAGAGAGAGCAGTACTTC. This encodes CASSSDFQREQYF.

This chain connects TRBV7-9 to TRBJ2-3; D not resolved. V dropped 5 bases and J dropped 2 bases, with 11 bases sitting between them. This CDR3 is built from 14 residues. Looked up from germline, CDR1 is SEHNR and CDR2 is FQNEAQ (reference sequence). The CDR3 is CASSLMLSTDTQYF. Here the CDR3 DNA reads TGTGCCAGCAGCCTAATGTTATCCACAGATACGCAGTATTTT.

This clonotype appeared a few times. The chain joins TRBV9 to TRBJ2-1, with unresolved D. The CDR3 has 15 amino acids. V was trimmed by 0 bases and J by 2 bases, leaving 9 bases between them. In germline, CDR1 is SGDLS, CDR2 YYNGEE. CDR3 region: CASSVDNTPYNEQFF. In nucleotides, the CDR3 is TGTGCCAGCAGCGTAGATAACACCCCCTACAATGAGCAGTTCTTC.

This clonotype showed up many times. The rearrangement joins TRBV5-1 to TRBJ2-5; D may match TRBD1 or TRBD2 (5 bases each). The CDR3 is 14 amino acids. V was shortened by 9 bases and J by 4 bases, with 19 bases between the two germline ends. CDR1 and CDR2 (germline): SGHRS, YFSETQ. The CDR3 DNA sequence: TGCGCCACCCGACCGGGGCTAGCAGGAGAGACCCAGTACTTC. Protein sequence: CATRPGLAGETQYF.